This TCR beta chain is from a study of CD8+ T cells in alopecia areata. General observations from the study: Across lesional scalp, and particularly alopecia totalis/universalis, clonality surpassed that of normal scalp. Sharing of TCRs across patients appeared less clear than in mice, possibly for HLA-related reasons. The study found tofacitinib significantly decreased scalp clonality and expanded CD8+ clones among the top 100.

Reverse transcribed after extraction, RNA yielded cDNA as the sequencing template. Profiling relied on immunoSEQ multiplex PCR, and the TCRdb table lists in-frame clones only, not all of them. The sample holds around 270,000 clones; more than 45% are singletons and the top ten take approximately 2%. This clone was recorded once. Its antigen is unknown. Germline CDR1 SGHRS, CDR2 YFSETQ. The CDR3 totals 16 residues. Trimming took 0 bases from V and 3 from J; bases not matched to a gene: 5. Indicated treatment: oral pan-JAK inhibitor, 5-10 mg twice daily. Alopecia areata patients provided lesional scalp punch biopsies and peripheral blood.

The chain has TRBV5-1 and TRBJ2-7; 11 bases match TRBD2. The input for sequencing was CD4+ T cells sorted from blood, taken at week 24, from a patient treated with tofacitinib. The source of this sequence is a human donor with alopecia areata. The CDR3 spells CASSLALAGADYEQYF. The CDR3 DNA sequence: TGCGCCAGCAGCTTGGCACTAGCGGGAGCCGACTACGAGCAGTACTTC.